This T cell receptor beta chain was obtained from a study of blood T cell repertoires in COVID-19. Germline CDR1 is LGHDT and CDR2 is YNNKEL (reference sequence). CDR3 size: 13 residues. V was clipped by 2 bases and J by 9 bases; unmatched bases: 6. Sequenced by immunoSEQ multiplex PCR; TCRdb stores in-frame clones only, minus some. The sample includes 150,000 or so clones, approximately 80% seen only once; the top ten take more than 6%. The chain uses TRBV3-1 (or the pseudogene TRBV3-2) and TRBJ2-5; TRBD1 matches at 7 bases. The sequence came from a woman aged 35 to 49 with COVID-19, enrolled during active disease. The sequenced material came from peripheral blood. CDR3 in DNA: TGTGCCAGCAGCCAAACAGGGGATGCGGCCCAGTACTTC. The encoded protein is CASSQTGDAAQYF.